Shown below are 20 T cell receptor beta chains from a single sample sequenced in a study of molecular identifiers for immune sequencing clone quantification. MiXCR was run by TCRdb on the PCR reads, yielding one entry per CDR3 protein. The sample has just under 650,000 distinct CDR3 sequences; about 20% are singletons. The sequencing sample was made of naive CD8+ T cells from blood, with Jurkat cell RNA spiked in. Stated subset: FACS-sorted CD8+CD4-CCR7+CD45RA+ naive T cells. The receptor source for this set is a human donor in good health. Some libraries in this study had Jurkat cell RNA spiked in.

A few counts support this clonotype. The V and J genes are TRBV20-1 and TRBJ2-3; 12 nucleotides line up with TRBD1. The CDR3 has 15 residues. CDR1 is DFQATT and CDR2 is SNEGSKA in the germline V gene (reference sequence). V lost 1 base and J lost 3; bases outside the gene matches: 2. The CDR3 DNA sequence: TGCAGTGCTAGAGGGGACAGGGGGCTGACAGATACGCAGTATTTT. Its protein product is CSARGDRGLTDTQYF.

V gene TRBV12-3 or TRBV12-4 combines with J gene TRBJ2-7, with D maybe TRBD2 (5 bases). This CDR3 is built from 13 residues. The germline V and J ends were trimmed by 2 bases and 6 bases, with 11 bases remaining between them. The CDR3 protein is CASSLLTSSEQYF. CDR3 nucleotides: TGTGCCAGCAGTTTACTCACTAGTTCCGAGCAGTACTTC.

J is TRBJ2-1 and V is TRBV6-5, with D perhaps matching TRBD1 or TRBD2 (6 bases each). CDR3 length: 12 amino acids. Germline CDR1 MNHEY, CDR2 SVGAGI. Trimming removed 10 bases at V and 6 bases at J, with 13 bases between. CDR3 nucleotides: TGTGCCACCAGGGGACTCTTCAATGAGCAGTTCTTC. Translating gives CATRGLFNEQFF.

This clonotype was observed many times. V is TRBV4-1 and J is TRBJ2-1; the D gene is possibly TRBD2 (6 bases). With 1 base removed from V and 9 bases from J, the gap between germline ends came to 13 bases. CDR1 is MGHRA and CDR2 is YSYEKL in the germline V gene. The CDR3 runs 14 residues. This CDR3 reads CASSQGLALGEQFF. Written as DNA, the CDR3 is TGCGCCAGCAGCCAAGGTCTAGCGCTGGGTGAGCAGTTCTTC.

Comments on this clonotype: This may stem from a read error, because a much larger clone lies one nucleotide away. The CDR3 carries no conserved terminal phenylalanine or tryptophan, so it likely arises from a read error. The gene calls are TRBV28 and TRBJ1-2; D is unresolved. The ends were cut back, 7 bases at V and 4 bases at J, with 13 bases in the middle. The CDR3 loop spans 13 amino acids. Germline V gene lookup returns CDR1 MDHEN and CDR2 SYDVKM. CDR3 sequence (DNA): TGTGCCAGCACCCTCCGACCGCGCTATGGCTACACCTCC. It codes for CASTLRPRYGYTS.

Concerning this clonotype: At one boundary the junction diverges from the germline segment, which might be a read error. The chain combines TRBV15 with TRBJ2-3; 10 bases fit TRBD2. The CDR3 sequence is 18 residues long. CDR1 and CDR2 (germline): LNHNV, YYDKDF (reference sequence). The CDR3 here is CATRRARQRGGLTGTQYF. CDR3 sequence (DNA): TGTGCCACCCGCAGAGCTAGGCAGCGGGGGGGCCTCACAGGTACGCAGTATTTT.

This clonotype was counted many times. This chain joins TRBV7-9 and TRBJ2-7; D is uncertain. The germline V gene has CDR1 SEHNR and CDR2 FQNEAQ (reference sequence). This CDR3 spans 12 amino acids. V lost 4 bases, J lost 7 bases, and 11 bases lay in between. The CDR3 region has the DNA TGTGCCAGCAGCTCCCAGCTGAGAGAGCAGTACTTC. This codes for CASSSQLREQYF.

This clonotype was counted between two and nine times. The gene calls are TRBV9 and TRBJ2-5; D may match TRBD1 or TRBD2 (5 bases each). V lost 4 bases and J lost 3, with 13 bases in between. This CDR3 spans 14 amino acids. Germline CDR1 SGDLS, CDR2 YYNGEE. CDR3 loop: CASSSRGGEETQYF. The CDR3 coding sequence is TGTGCCAGCAGCTCCCGGGGCGGAGAAGAGACCCAGTACTTC.

In the case of this clonotype: It is likely a read error, because the conserved phenylalanine at the end of the CDR3 is missing. The chain uses TRBV6-5 and TRBJ2-1, with 12 bases fitting TRBD2. V shed 0 bases and J 6 bases; nucleotides not matched to a gene: 12. Germline CDR1 MNHEY, CDR2 SVGAGI. The CDR3 length is 19 residues. In DNA form, the CDR3 reads TGTGCCAGCAGTTACTCGATCGGTTCACTAGCGGGAGGAGGCAATGAGCAGTTCCTC. It encodes CASSYSIGSLAGGGNEQFL.

As to this clonotype: This may come from a read error, since a much larger clone is one base off. Because the CDR3 is missing its conserved closing phenylalanine or tryptophan, this is likely a read error. V gene TRBV29-1 combines with J gene TRBJ2-2, with 8 bases fitting TRBD1. The germline V gene has CDR1 SQVTM and CDR2 ANQGSEA. The CDR3 has 13 residues. The junction had 5 bases not matched to a gene; V was cut back by 5 bases and J by 6 bases. Written as DNA, the CDR3 is TGCAGCGTTAGACCGACAGGGGCCGGGGAGCTGTTTTCT. Translating gives CSVRPTGAGELFS.

This clonotype was seen many times. J is TRBJ1-6 and V is TRBV7-9; no clear D. CDR3 length: 16 amino acids. Deletions cut 4 bases from V and 7 bases from J, with 17 bases between. The V gene's germline CDR1 is SEHNR and CDR2 FQNEAQ (reference sequence). The CDR3 DNA reads as TGTGCCAGCAGCTCACCAGTTAGGACCGCGAATTCACCCCTCCACTTT. Translation gives CASSSPVRTANSPLHF. Combining the CDR3 with reference TRBV7-9 and TRBJ1-6 gives the whole variable domain DTGVSQNPRHKITKRGQNVTFRCDPISEHNRLYWYRQTLGQGPEFLTYFQNEAQLEKSRLLSDRFSAERPKGSFSTLEIQRTEQGDSAMYLCASSSPVRTANSPLHFGNGTRLTVT.

This clonotype was detected only a few times. V and J are TRBV5-8 and TRBJ2-5; D unresolved. Germline V lookup: CDR1 SGHTS, CDR2 YDEGEE. V dropped 3 bases and J dropped 4 bases, with 22 bases sitting between them. This CDR3 spans 17 amino acids. The chain's CDR3 is CASSSLSGHGPPETQYF. The CDR3 region has the DNA TGTGCCAGCAGCTCCCTGAGTGGGCATGGGCCCCCAGAGACCCAGTACTTC.

This clonotype was seen ten or more times. The genes are TRBV7-9 and TRBJ1-4, with D possibly matching TRBD1 (5 bases). Trimming removed 5 bases from V and 5 bases from J, with 15 bases in between. The CDR3 covers 15 residues. Germline CDR1 is SEHNR and CDR2 is FQNEAQ (reference sequence). CDR3 sequence: CASSRSGTANEKLFF. CDR3 DNA: TGTGCCAGCAGCCGATCCGGGACGGCGAATGAAAAACTGTTTTTT.

This clonotype was seen ten or more times. The chain links TRBV9 to TRBJ2-7, with a tentative D call TRBD2 (6 bases). Trimming pared 4 bases from V and 3 bases from J, leaving 14 bases between. From germline, CDR1 is SGDLS and CDR2 YYNGEE. CDR3 length equals 14 residues. CDR3 nucleotide sequence: TGTGCCAGCAGCCCGGGTCCTAGCGACTACGAGCAGTACTTC. This codes for CASSPGPSDYEQYF.

This clonotype was seen only a few times. The chain joins TRBV7-9 to TRBJ2-7; D assignment may be TRBD1 or TRBD2 (5 bases each). Germline V gene lookup returns CDR1 SEHNR and CDR2 FQNEAQ (reference sequence). V was pared by 5 bases and J by 5 bases, with 25 bases between. The CDR3 runs 17 residues. The CDR3, as DNA: TGTGCCAGCAGCCCTAGCAATCCAGGGATACCCCTTAACGAGCAGTACTTC. Translating it yields CASSPSNPGIPLNEQYF. Full variable domain (rest looked up from reference TRBV7-9 and TRBJ2-7): DTGVSQNPRHKITKRGQNVTFRCDPISEHNRLYWYRQTLGQGPEFLTYFQNEAQLEKSRLLSDRFSAERPKGSFSTLEIQRTEQGDSAMYLCASSPSNPGIPLNEQYFGPGTRLTVT.

The chain combines TRBV20-1 with TRBJ2-1; D remains ambiguous. CDR3 size: 10 residues. V lost 6 bases to trimming and J lost 7 bases, with 7 bases between them. In germline, CDR1 is DFQATT, CDR2 SNEGSKA (reference sequence). CDR3 sequence (DNA): TGCAGTGCCGGTTGGAATGAGCAGTTCTTC. Its translation is CSAGWNEQFF.

This clonotype was counted ten times or more. The genes are TRBV30 and TRBJ2-4; possible D gene TRBD1, 5 bases. Per germline, CDR1 GTSNPN and CDR2 SVGIG (reference sequence). V was trimmed by 2 bases and J by 8 bases, leaving 19 bases between them. This CDR3 contains 15 residues. The CDR3 loop is CAWSFGVRDIDIQYF. CDR3 DNA sequence: TGTGCCTGGAGTTTCGGAGTCAGGGATATAGACATTCAGTACTTC.

V usage is TRBV13 and J usage is TRBJ2-7; 14 bases line up with TRBD2. This CDR3 is 18 amino acids long. V gave up 0 bases and J gave up 3 bases; unmatched junction bases: 7. Germline values: CDR1 PRHDT, CDR2 FYEKMQ (reference sequence). In DNA, the CDR3 is TGTGCCAGCAGCTTAGGAGGACTAGCGGGGGGCCGTGACTACGAGCAGTACTTC. Residues: CASSLGGLAGGRDYEQYF.

Of note for this clonotype: A read error may explain this, as a much larger clone is one base away. The gene calls are TRBV19 and TRBJ1-5; 7 bases are shared with TRBD1. With V trimmed by 10 bases and J by 6 bases, 6 bases remained unmatched. Germline-derived CDR1 and CDR2 are LNHDA and SQIVND (reference sequence). The CDR3 is 12 amino acids. CDR3 DNA: TGTGCCACCAAACAGGGGAGTCAGCCCCAGCATTTT. Translated, it gives CATKQGSQPQHF. The variable domain in full, completed from reference TRBV19 and TRBJ1-5, reads DGGITQSPKYLFRKEGQNVTLSCEQNLNHDAMYWYRQDPGQGLRLIYYSQIVNDFQKGDIAEGYSVSREKKESFPLTVTSAQKNPTAFYLCATKQGSQPQHFGDGTRLSIL.

This clonotype was recorded many times. The V and J genes are TRBV5-6 and TRBJ1-1, with a possible D match to TRBD1 (5 bases). From germline, CDR1 is SGHDT and CDR2 YYEEEE. The CDR3 is made up of 14 amino acids. V dropped 2 bases and J dropped 3 bases, with 11 bases sitting between them. This chain's CDR3 is CASSFGGEYTEAFF. In nucleotides, the CDR3 is TGTGCCAGCAGCTTTGGGGGAGAATACACTGAAGCTTTCTTT.